This is a list of T cell receptor beta chains from one sample in a study of blood T cell repertoires in COVID-19. Sequenced by immunoSEQ multiplex PCR; TCRdb stores in-frame clones only, minus some. The sample shows approximately 70,000 clones, around 86% of them seen only once. The specimen was peripheral blood. These receptors were taken from a man in his fifties with active COVID-19. The CDR3 runs from the conserved cysteine through the conserved F or W. D genes are given only for firm matches. Some rows mark clone size as missing; the rest say once, few, many or name a class of expanded clone.

size	V	J	D	CDR3	DNA
.	TRBV25-1	TRBJ1-5	.	CASSEGGSNQPQHF	TGTGCCAGCAGTGAGGGGGGTAGCAATCAGCCCCAGCATTTT
.	TRBV21-1	TRBJ2-5	.	CASSKETGGPETQYF	TGTGCCAGCAGCAAAGAGACGGGAGGGCCAGAGACCCAGTACTTC
.	TRBV4-2	TRBJ2-1	.	CASSSGTYNEQFF	TGTGCCAGCAGCAGCGGTACCTACAATGAGCAGTTCTTC
.	TRBV28	TRBJ2-7	TRBD2	CAISFDLLTSGTQSTYEQYF	TGTGCCATCAGTTTCGACCTTCTGACTAGCGGGACCCAAAGTACCTACGAGCAGTACTTC
few	TRBV2	TRBJ1-2	.	CASSEDGNYGYTF	TGTGCCAGCAGTGAAGACGGGAACTATGGCTACACCTTC
.	TRBV28	TRBJ2-2	.	CASSTNRRVRELFF	TGTGCCAGCAGTACCAATAGGCGGGTCCGGGAGCTGTTTTTT
few	TRBV27	TRBJ2-5	.	CASSSREARETQYF	TGTGCCAGCAGCTCCAGGGAAGCGCGAGAGACCCAGTACTTC
.	TRBV2	TRBJ1-1	.	CAIREGNTEAFF	TGTGCCATCCGAGAGGGAAACACTGAAGCTTTCTTT
.	TRBV19	TRBJ2-1	TRBD1	CASSRQGDEQFF	TGTGCCAGTAGCCGACAGGGGGATGAGCAGTTCTTC
.	TRBV4-1	TRBJ2-2	TRBD2	CASSPPLAGITGELFF	TGCGCCAGCAGCCCCCCACTAGCGGGAATCACCGGGGAGCTGTTTTTT
.	TRBV6-2/TRBV6-3	TRBJ2-2	TRBD2	CASSRTFGGGGNTGELFF	TGTGCCAGCAGCCGAACATTCGGCGGGGGGGGTAACACCGGGGAGCTGTTTTTT
few	TRBV19	TRBJ2-2	.	CASSMGRLTVFF	TGTGCCAGTAGTATGGGGAGACTGACGGTGTTTTTT
.	TRBV5-4	TRBJ2-6	.	CASSLSTSFTLRANVLTF	TGTGCCAGCAGCTTATCGACTAGTTTTACTCTGAGGGCCAACGTCCTGACTTTC
.	TRBV27	TRBJ1-1	.	CASSLSGGYTEAFF	TGTGCCAGCAGTTTATCTGGCGGGTACACTGAAGCTTTCTTT
once	TRBV3-1/TRBV3-2	TRBJ1-1	.	CASSLGGNMNTEAFF	TGTGCCAGCAGCCTGGGCGGGAATATGAACACTGAAGCTTTCTTT
.	TRBV28	TRBJ1-2	.	CASSLAQANYGYTF	TGTGCCAGCAGTTTGGCCCAAGCTAACTATGGCTACACCTTC
.	TRBV19	TRBJ2-3	.	CASSIDLTDTQYF	TGTGCCAGTAGTATAGATCTGACAGATACGCAGTATTTT
.	TRBV4-3	TRBJ2-1	TRBD1	CASSRTGEDLGEQFF	TGCGCCAGCAGTCGGACAGGGGAGGACTTAGGTGAGCAGTTCTTC
.	TRBV19	TRBJ2-7	TRBD2	CASSIGLAGDTHEQYF	TGTGCCAGTAGTATTGGGCTAGCGGGAGACACCCACGAGCAGTACTTC
.	TRBV4-3	TRBJ2-7	TRBD1	CASSPGQSYEQYF	TGCGCCAGCAGCCCGGGACAGAGCTACGAGCAGTACTTC
once	TRBV12-3/TRBV12-4	TRBJ2-2	TRBD2	CASHPGGPGELFF	TGTGCCAGCCACCCGGGGGGGCCCGGGGAGCTGTTTTTT
.	TRBV28	TRBJ1-1	.	CASSWSSTEAFF	TGTGCCAGCAGTTGGAGTAGCACTGAAGCTTTCTTT
.	TRBV7-8	TRBJ1-1	.	CASSLAVTYTEAFF	TGTGCCAGCAGCTTAGCGGTCACTTACACTGAAGCTTTCTTT
.	TRBV18	TRBJ2-6	TRBD1	CASSPDRASGANVLTF	TGTGCCAGCTCCCCAGACAGGGCCTCTGGGGCCAACGTCCTGACTTTC
.	TRBV11-3	TRBJ2-2	TRBD1	CASSLTGTNTGELFF	TGTGCCAGCAGCTTGACAGGGACGAACACCGGGGAGCTGTTTTTT
once	TRBV5-6	TRBJ2-3	TRBD1	CASSLRQGAGADTQYF	TGTGCCAGCAGCCTACGACAGGGGGCAGGTGCAGATACGCAGTATTTT
.	TRBV5-6	TRBJ1-5	.	CASSLGRGDQPQHF	TGTGCCAGCAGCTTGGGACGGGGAGATCAGCCCCAGCATTTT
.	TRBV7-2	TRBJ1-2	.	CASSYPQGTGGGYTF	TGTGCCAGCAGCTACCCTCAGGGAACCGGCGGTGGCTACACCTTC
.	TRBV28	TRBJ1-2	.	CASSLMAAGYTF	TGTGCCAGCAGTTTAATGGCGGCTGGCTACACCTTC
.	TRBV15	TRBJ1-6	.	CATSRDIRDTISPLHF	TGTGCCACCAGCAGAGACATCCGGGATACGATTTCACCCCTCCACTTT
.	TRBV4-3	TRBJ2-3	TRBD1	CASSQDEGQGEDTQYF	TGCGCCAGCAGCCAAGATGAGGGACAGGGGGAAGATACGCAGTATTTT
.	TRBV10-3	TRBJ2-5	TRBD2	CAISARGGDPEETQYF	TGTGCCATCAGTGCGCGCGGGGGGGATCCAGAAGAGACCCAGTACTTC
.	TRBV27	TRBJ2-2	TRBD1	CASSITDRPGELFF	TGTGCCAGCAGTATTACGGACAGGCCGGGGGAGCTGTTTTTT
.	TRBV14	TRBJ2-1	TRBD2	CASSQDRLAGGISRSYNEQFF	TGTGCCAGCAGCCAAGATCGACTAGCGGGAGGGATATCCCGCTCCTACAATGAGCAGTTCTTC
.	TRBV7-8	TRBJ2-7	TRBD2	CASSARTSGGPFATYEQYF	TGTGCCAGCAGCGCCCGGACTAGCGGGGGACCCTTCGCAACCTACGAGCAGTACTTC
.	TRBV3-1/TRBV3-2	TRBJ2-1	TRBD1	CASSPSPGQGGDEQFF	TGTGCCAGCAGCCCCTCCCCGGGACAGGGGGGCGATGAGCAGTTCTTC
once	TRBV4-1	TRBJ1-4	.	CASSQDGGATNEKLFF	TGCGCCAGCAGCCAAGATGGAGGGGCCACGAATGAAAAACTGTTTTTT
.	TRBV28	TRBJ2-7	.	CASSSANGQYF	TGTGCCAGCAGTTCCGCCAACGGGCAGTACTTC
.	TRBV9	TRBJ2-1	.	CASSALAPYNEQFF	TGTGCCAGCAGCGCCCTAGCACCCTACAATGAGCAGTTCTTC
.	TRBV7-2	TRBJ2-1	.	CASSLRGTIGPEQFF	TGTGCCAGCAGCTTAAGGGGGACCATCGGACCCGAGCAGTTCTTC
.	TRBV28	TRBJ1-3	.	CASSSPGGSSGNTIYF	TGTGCCAGCAGTTCCCCCGGGGGGTCTTCTGGAAACACCATATATTTT
.	TRBV6-1	TRBJ2-3	TRBD2	CASNELAGGTDTQYF	TGTGCCAGCAATGAACTAGCGGGGGGCACAGATACGCAGTATTTT
few	TRBV29-1	TRBJ1-1	TRBD1	CSVGDRNLKAFF	TGCAGCGTTGGGGACAGGAACCTCAAAGCTTTCTTT
.	TRBV2	TRBJ1-1	.	CASSDTGTEAFF	TGTGCCAGCAGTGATACGGGCACTGAAGCTTTCTTT
.	TRBV7-9	TRBJ1-5	.	CASSLGDRYNQPQHF	TGTGCCAGCAGCTTAGGAGACAGATACAATCAGCCCCAGCATTTT
.	TRBV9	TRBJ1-2	.	CASSDREYGYTF	TGTGCCAGCAGCGATAGAGAGTATGGCTACACCTTC
.	TRBV9	TRBJ1-2	.	CASSTGAGYGYTF	TGTGCCAGCAGCACGGGAGCTGGGTATGGCTACACCTTC
.	TRBV2	TRBJ2-6	.	CAGHGSGANVLTF	TGTGCCGGCCATGGTTCTGGGGCCAACGTCCTGACTTTC
.	TRBV12-3/TRBV12-4	TRBJ1-2	TRBD1	CASSLGQDHGYTF	TGTGCCAGCAGTCTGGGACAGGACCATGGCTACACCTTC
.	TRBV5-4	TRBJ2-3	TRBD2	CASSLGTSEAQYF	TGTGCCAGCAGCTTGGGGACTAGCGAAGCGCAGTATTTT
.	TRBV13	TRBJ2-7	TRBD2	CASSLGRGSGGASYEQYF	TGTGCCAGCAGCTTAGGCCGGGGTAGCGGGGGGGCCTCCTACGAGCAGTACTTC